Sequencing of this T cell receptor beta chain was carried out in a study of OX40 agonist ivuxolimab in advanced cancers. Study-wide context: With ivuxolimab, an agonistic anti-OX40 (CD134) antibody, patients were treated. Three dose-escalation patients had partial responses: one with hepatocellular carcinoma and two with cutaneous melanoma. The patients received ivuxolimab by intravenous route every 2 weeks at 0.01 to 10 mg/kg. Prior checkpoint blockade (anti-PD-1, anti-PD-L1 or anti-CTLA-4) was permitted; under 50% had it.

There are 13 residues in the CDR3. CDR1 is SNHLY and CDR2 is FYNNEI in the germline V gene. Trimming left V 5 bases short and J 1 base short, with 5 bases between. Some clones are missing from TCRdb's copy, which holds only in-frame ones; the method was immunoSEQ multiplex PCR. The repertoire includes 60,000 or so clones, around 84% of them detected once, and 0.8% to 1% sits in the top ten. The sequenced sample was CD4+ or CD8+ T cells sorted from blood, obtained in a trial of the OX40 agonist ivuxolimab. This chain uses TRBV2 with TRBJ2-2; D not resolved. The clonotype was recovered from an adult with an advanced solid tumor such as melanoma, head and neck, liver or kidney cancer. CDR3 nucleotides: TGTGCCAGCAGTCCACAGAACACCGGGGAGCTGTTTTTT. Translation gives CASSPQNTGELFF. Full variable domain (missing parts from reference TRBV2 and TRBJ2-2): EPEVTQTPSHQVTQMGQEVILRCVPISNHLYFYWYRQILGQKVEFLVSFYNNEISEKSEIFDDQFSVERPDGSNFTLKIRSTKLEDSAMYFCASSPQNTGELFFGEGSRLTVL.